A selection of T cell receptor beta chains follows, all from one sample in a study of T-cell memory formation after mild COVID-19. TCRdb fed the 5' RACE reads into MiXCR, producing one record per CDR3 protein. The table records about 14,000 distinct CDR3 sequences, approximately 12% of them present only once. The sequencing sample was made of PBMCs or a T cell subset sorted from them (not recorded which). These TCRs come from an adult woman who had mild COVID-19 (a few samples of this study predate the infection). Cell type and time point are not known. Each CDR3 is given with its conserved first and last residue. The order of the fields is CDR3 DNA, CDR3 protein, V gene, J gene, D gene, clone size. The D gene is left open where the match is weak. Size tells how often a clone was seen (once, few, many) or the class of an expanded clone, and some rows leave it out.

CDR3nt: TGTGCCAGCAGCCAAGTTCTGGATACGCAGTATTTT
CDR3aa: CASSQVLDTQYF
v_gene: TRBV14
j_gene: TRBJ2-3
d_gene: .
abundance: many

CDR3nt: TGCGCCAGCAGCCAAGCTCCTTGGGCGGCCTCTGGAAACACCATATATTTT
CDR3aa: CASSQAPWAASGNTIYF
v_gene: TRBV4-3
j_gene: TRBJ1-3
d_gene: .
abundance: many

CDR3nt: TGCGCCAGCAGCCAAGAGCCCATCTCCTCGGGGAGACTGTTTTTT
CDR3aa: CASSQEPISSGRLFF
v_gene: TRBV4-1
j_gene: TRBJ1-4
d_gene: .
abundance: many

CDR3nt: TGTGCCAGCAGCCCCCCGGTCATGTACCGGACCCAGTACTTC
CDR3aa: CASSPPVMYRTQYF
v_gene: TRBV14
j_gene: TRBJ2-5
d_gene: .
abundance: many

CDR3nt: TGTGCCAGCAGTTACCAATCCGCAGGGGGCCCATCAGATACGCAGTATTTT
CDR3aa: CASSYQSAGGPSDTQYF
v_gene: TRBV6-5
j_gene: TRBJ2-3
d_gene: TRBD1
abundance: many

CDR3nt: TGTGCCAGCAGTGATTCTTCCGGGTGGGGTGGCGAGACCCAGTACTTC
CDR3aa: CASSDSSGWGGETQYF
v_gene: TRBV2
j_gene: TRBJ2-5
d_gene: .
abundance: medium-sized

CDR3nt: TGTGCCAGCAGTTTAGGGACAGGACTTCTTTTTAACGAGCAGTACTTC
CDR3aa: CASSLGTGLLFNEQYF
v_gene: TRBV12-3/TRBV12-4
j_gene: TRBJ2-7
d_gene: TRBD1
abundance: many

CDR3nt: TGTGCCAGCAGCTTTTGGGGCACCGGGGAGCTGTTTTTT
CDR3aa: CASSFWGTGELFF
v_gene: TRBV7-9
j_gene: TRBJ2-2
d_gene: .
abundance: many

CDR3nt: TGCAGTGCTAGAGAACCAGGGGGGTATCAGCCCCAGCATTTT
CDR3aa: CSAREPGGYQPQHF
v_gene: TRBV20-1
j_gene: TRBJ1-5
d_gene: TRBD1
abundance: many

CDR3nt: TGTGCCACCAGTGACGGGACCTACACCGGGGAGCTGTTTTTT
CDR3aa: CATSDGTYTGELFF
v_gene: TRBV24-1
j_gene: TRBJ2-2
d_gene: .
abundance: many

CDR3nt: TGTGCCAGCAGCTTAGAGGGACAACTTGGGGCCAACGTCCTGACTTTC
CDR3aa: CASSLEGQLGANVLTF
v_gene: TRBV7-3
j_gene: TRBJ2-6
d_gene: .
abundance: many

CDR3nt: TGCAGCGTTGTTACAGGGGTGGTTCGAGGGGAGCAGTACTTC
CDR3aa: CSVVTGVVRGEQYF
v_gene: TRBV29-1
j_gene: TRBJ2-7
d_gene: TRBD1
abundance: many

CDR3nt: TGCGCCAGCAGCTCCGGACCGAACACAGATACGCAGTATTTT
CDR3aa: CASSSGPNTDTQYF
v_gene: TRBV5-1
j_gene: TRBJ2-3
d_gene: .
abundance: many

CDR3nt: TGTGCCAGCAGTTTCTACAGGGGGCCGACGGGGGACGAGCAGTACTTC
CDR3aa: CASSFYRGPTGDEQYF
v_gene: TRBV12-3/TRBV12-4
j_gene: TRBJ2-7
d_gene: TRBD1
abundance: many

CDR3nt: TGTGCCACCATGGGGGACAGGGTTGCTTTCTTT
CDR3aa: CATMGDRVAFF
v_gene: TRBV19
j_gene: TRBJ1-1
d_gene: TRBD1
abundance: many

CDR3nt: TGCAGTGCTAGAGCCAGGGTCCCGCGCACAGATACGCAGTATTTT
CDR3aa: CSARARVPRTDTQYF
v_gene: TRBV20-1
j_gene: TRBJ2-3
d_gene: .
abundance: many

CDR3nt: TGTGCCAGCAGCGGAGGGGTCTCTTACGAGCAGTACTTC
CDR3aa: CASSGGVSYEQYF
v_gene: TRBV2
j_gene: TRBJ2-7
d_gene: .
abundance: large

CDR3nt: TGCGCCAGCAGCTTGGTCCCGACTAGCGGGGGCGAGCAGTTCTTC
CDR3aa: CASSLVPTSGGEQFF
v_gene: TRBV5-1
j_gene: TRBJ2-1
d_gene: TRBD2
abundance: .

CDR3nt: TGCAGTGCTAAGAACAGACTAGCGGCAAACACCGGGGAGCTGTTTTTT
CDR3aa: CSAKNRLAANTGELFF
v_gene: TRBV20-1
j_gene: TRBJ2-2
d_gene: TRBD2
abundance: .

CDR3nt: TGTGCCAGCAGCTTGCGGGCGACCTTGAGGGTCGACACCGGGGAGCTGTTTTTT
CDR3aa: CASSLRATLRVDTGELFF
v_gene: TRBV5-5
j_gene: TRBJ2-2
d_gene: .
abundance: many

CDR3nt: TGTGCCAGCAGTGAATACCCCGAGGGGCGGGACACTGAAGCTTTCTTT
CDR3aa: CASSEYPEGRDTEAFF
v_gene: TRBV25-1
j_gene: TRBJ1-1
d_gene: .
abundance: many

CDR3nt: TGTGCCAGCAGCCCCCCCGGGGGGACCAAAGAGACCCAGTACTTC
CDR3aa: CASSPPGGTKETQYF
v_gene: TRBV7-9
j_gene: TRBJ2-5
d_gene: TRBD2
abundance: once

CDR3nt: TGTGCCAGCAGCCTCGGGACCTTCACAGATACGCAGTATTTT
CDR3aa: CASSLGTFTDTQYF
v_gene: TRBV11-1
j_gene: TRBJ2-3
d_gene: .
abundance: many

CDR3nt: TGTGCCAGCAGTTTATACAGGGAAGAGACCCAGTACTTC
CDR3aa: CASSLYREETQYF
v_gene: TRBV12-3/TRBV12-4
j_gene: TRBJ2-5
d_gene: .
abundance: few

CDR3nt: TGTGCCAGCAGCGTAGGCCTCGGGTCCCCCAGCGGGCAGTTCTTC
CDR3aa: CASSVGLGSPSGQFF
v_gene: TRBV9
j_gene: TRBJ2-1
d_gene: .
abundance: medium-sized

CDR3nt: TGCGCCAGCAGCTTTCCCGGGACAGGTTCCGACGAGCAGTACTTC
CDR3aa: CASSFPGTGSDEQYF
v_gene: TRBV5-1
j_gene: TRBJ2-7
d_gene: TRBD1
abundance: medium-sized

CDR3nt: TGTGCCAGCAGCTTAACTCCAGTGGGAAGGAACACTGAAGCTTTCTTT
CDR3aa: CASSLTPVGRNTEAFF
v_gene: TRBV7-3
j_gene: TRBJ1-1
d_gene: .
abundance: medium-sized

CDR3nt: TGCGCCAGCAGCGCCGGGACAGGGGGCTACGAGCAGTACTTC
CDR3aa: CASSAGTGGYEQYF
v_gene: TRBV5-1
j_gene: TRBJ2-7
d_gene: TRBD1
abundance: many

CDR3nt: TGTGCCAGCGCGGGACTAGCGGGAGCATATGAGCAGTTCTTC
CDR3aa: CASAGLAGAYEQFF
v_gene: TRBV27
j_gene: TRBJ2-1
d_gene: TRBD2
abundance: many

CDR3nt: TGTGCCACCAGTGTACGCGCTTGGAACGGCTACGAGCAGTACTTC
CDR3aa: CATSVRAWNGYEQYF
v_gene: TRBV24-1
j_gene: TRBJ2-7
d_gene: .
abundance: many

CDR3nt: TGTGCCAGCAGCCCAGCGGGGCGGATGTACAATGAGCAGTTCTTC
CDR3aa: CASSPAGRMYNEQFF
v_gene: TRBV7-6
j_gene: TRBJ2-1
d_gene: TRBD2
abundance: .

CDR3nt: TGTGCCAGCAGCCCTCTGCGGGGACTAGCGGGAGACCTTCTCAACTTC
CDR3aa: CASSPLRGLAGDLLNF
v_gene: TRBV6-5
j_gene: TRBJ2-7
d_gene: TRBD2
abundance: many

CDR3nt: TGTGCCACAAACGACAGGGAGCAGGAAAAACTGTTTTTT
CDR3aa: CATNDREQEKLFF
v_gene: TRBV15
j_gene: TRBJ1-4
d_gene: TRBD1
abundance: many

CDR3nt: TGTGCCAGCAGAGGGGGACTAGCGGGAGCGGGTGAGCAGTTCTTC
CDR3aa: CASRGGLAGAGEQFF
v_gene: TRBV7-9
j_gene: TRBJ2-1
d_gene: TRBD2
abundance: many

CDR3nt: TGTGCCAGCAAAGAAATCAGGGGAAAGCCCTATGGCTACACCTTC
CDR3aa: CASKEIRGKPYGYTF
v_gene: TRBV7-9
j_gene: TRBJ1-2
d_gene: .
abundance: many

CDR3nt: TGCGCCAGCAGCCCGGACAGCCAGTTTTTTATGAACACTGAAGCTTTCTTT
CDR3aa: CASSPDSQFFMNTEAFF
v_gene: TRBV4-1
j_gene: TRBJ1-1
d_gene: .
abundance: many

CDR3nt: TGCAGCGTTGAGGGGGCCGGGGAGCTGTTTTTT
CDR3aa: CSVEGAGELFF
v_gene: TRBV29-1
j_gene: TRBJ2-2
d_gene: .
abundance: many

CDR3nt: TGTGCCAGCAGTTACTCAGATCCAGGGAATGGGTCACCCCTCCACTTT
CDR3aa: CASSYSDPGNGSPLHF
v_gene: TRBV6-5
j_gene: TRBJ1-6
d_gene: .
abundance: many

CDR3nt: TGTGCCAGCAGCCAAGCAGGAACGACAAGGCTCCCGGTAGGGGAGCAGTTCTTC
CDR3aa: CASSQAGTTRLPVGEQFF
v_gene: TRBV4-2
j_gene: TRBJ2-1
d_gene: .
abundance: many

CDR3nt: TGTGCCAGCAGCTCACCCCTGACAGATAGCACAGATACGCAGTATTTT
CDR3aa: CASSSPLTDSTDTQYF
v_gene: TRBV11-3
j_gene: TRBJ2-3
d_gene: .
abundance: many

CDR3nt: TGTGCCAGCAGCGTAGCTGGCGGGCCAGATACGCAGTATTTT
CDR3aa: CASSVAGGPDTQYF
v_gene: TRBV9
j_gene: TRBJ2-3
d_gene: .
abundance: many

CDR3nt: TGTGCCTGGTGCGCCGGACTAGCGGGATCAGAGACCCAGTACTTC
CDR3aa: CAWCAGLAGSETQYF
v_gene: TRBV30
j_gene: TRBJ2-5
d_gene: TRBD2
abundance: many

CDR3nt: TGCGCCAGCAGCCGGACAGGAAGCTCCTACGAGCAGTACTTC
CDR3aa: CASSRTGSSYEQYF
v_gene: TRBV4-1
j_gene: TRBJ2-7
d_gene: TRBD1
abundance: medium-sized

CDR3nt: TGTGCCTCAAGGGGGAATGGCAATCAGCCCCAGCATTTT
CDR3aa: CASRGNGNQPQHF
v_gene: TRBV18
j_gene: TRBJ1-5
d_gene: .
abundance: .

CDR3nt: TGTGCCAGCAGTGGCGGGAACCAGAACGAGCAGTACTTC
CDR3aa: CASSGGNQNEQYF
v_gene: TRBV7-3
j_gene: TRBJ2-7
d_gene: .
abundance: many

CDR3nt: TGTGCCAGCAGCTTGGAGGCCTACCACGGGAGGACCTCCTACGAGCAGTACTTC
CDR3aa: CASSLEAYHGRTSYEQYF
v_gene: TRBV5-5
j_gene: TRBJ2-7
d_gene: TRBD2
abundance: medium-sized